This TCR beta chain was profiled in a study of quantifying T cell responses using KT2 cells. Overall study: cDNA was made from DNase-treated RNA using alpha and beta constant primers. Points from the study as a whole: Input KT2 cell number predicted KT2 alpha and beta sequence counts linearly over several orders of magnitude.

A single-stranded UMI oligo with SP2 sequence was ligated to cDNA 3' ends. The first PCR ran three to four cycles with an equimolar RC1.1 and RC1.2 beta primer mix. TCRdb re-derived calls from the UMI-ligation and nested PCR reads in MiXCR, one entry per CDR3 protein. The sample consists of tens of thousands of distinct CDR3 sequences, 9% to 15% of them appearing once. On this clonotype itself: Its target is not known.

The CDR3 covers 14 residues. Germline V gene data show CDR1 as LNHDA and CDR2 as SQIVND (reference sequence). V dropped 3 bases and J dropped 6; count of bases not matched to a gene: 2. The gene calls are TRBV19 and TRBJ1-5, with TRBD1 identical over 10 bases. The sequenced sample consisted of PBMCs spiked with cells of the T cell clone KT2. This TCR came from a human donor. The CDR3 region is CASSIDRGRQPQHF. Written as DNA, the CDR3 is TGTGCCAGTAGTATCGACAGGGGGCGTCAGCCCCAGCATTTT.